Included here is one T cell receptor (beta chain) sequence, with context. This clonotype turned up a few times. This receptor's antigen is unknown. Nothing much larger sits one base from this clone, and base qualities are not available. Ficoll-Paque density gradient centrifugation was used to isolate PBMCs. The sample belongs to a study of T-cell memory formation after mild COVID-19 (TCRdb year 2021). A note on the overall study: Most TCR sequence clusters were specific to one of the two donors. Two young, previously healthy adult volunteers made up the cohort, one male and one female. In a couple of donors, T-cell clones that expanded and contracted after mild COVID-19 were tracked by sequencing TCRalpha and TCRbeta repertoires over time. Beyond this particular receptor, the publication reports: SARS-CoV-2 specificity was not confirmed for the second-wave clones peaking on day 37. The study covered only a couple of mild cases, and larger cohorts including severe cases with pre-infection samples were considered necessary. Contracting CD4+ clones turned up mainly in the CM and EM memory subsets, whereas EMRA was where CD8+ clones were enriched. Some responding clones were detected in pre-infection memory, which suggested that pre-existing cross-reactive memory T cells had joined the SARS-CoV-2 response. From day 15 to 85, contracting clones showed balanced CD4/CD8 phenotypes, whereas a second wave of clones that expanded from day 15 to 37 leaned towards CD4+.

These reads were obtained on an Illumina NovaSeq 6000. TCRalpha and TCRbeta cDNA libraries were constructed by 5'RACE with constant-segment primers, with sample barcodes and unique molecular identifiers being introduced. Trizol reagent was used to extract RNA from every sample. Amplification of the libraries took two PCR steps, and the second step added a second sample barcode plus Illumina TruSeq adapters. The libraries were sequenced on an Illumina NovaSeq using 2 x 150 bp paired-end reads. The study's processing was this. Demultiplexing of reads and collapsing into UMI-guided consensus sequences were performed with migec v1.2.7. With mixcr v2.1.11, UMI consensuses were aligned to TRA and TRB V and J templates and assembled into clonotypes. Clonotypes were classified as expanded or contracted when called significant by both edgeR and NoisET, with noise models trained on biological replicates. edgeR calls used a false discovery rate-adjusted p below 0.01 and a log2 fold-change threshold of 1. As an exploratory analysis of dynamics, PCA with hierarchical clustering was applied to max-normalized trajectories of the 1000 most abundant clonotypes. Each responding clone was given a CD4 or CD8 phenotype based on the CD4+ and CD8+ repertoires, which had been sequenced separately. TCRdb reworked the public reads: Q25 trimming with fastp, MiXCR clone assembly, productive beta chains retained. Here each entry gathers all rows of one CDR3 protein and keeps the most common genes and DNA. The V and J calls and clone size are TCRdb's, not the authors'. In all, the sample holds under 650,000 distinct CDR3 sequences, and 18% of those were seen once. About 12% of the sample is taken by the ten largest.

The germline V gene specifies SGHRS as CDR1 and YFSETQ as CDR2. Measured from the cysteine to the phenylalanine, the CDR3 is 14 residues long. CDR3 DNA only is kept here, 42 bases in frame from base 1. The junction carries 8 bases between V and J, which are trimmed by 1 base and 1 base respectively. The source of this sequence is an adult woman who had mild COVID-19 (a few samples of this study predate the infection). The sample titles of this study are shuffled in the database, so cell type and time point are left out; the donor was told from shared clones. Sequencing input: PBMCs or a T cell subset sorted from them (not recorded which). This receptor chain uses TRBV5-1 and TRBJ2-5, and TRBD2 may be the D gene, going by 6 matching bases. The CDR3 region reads CASSLRGSQETQYF. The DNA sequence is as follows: TGCGCCAGCAGCTTGCGGGGGTCCCAAGAGACCCAGTACTTC. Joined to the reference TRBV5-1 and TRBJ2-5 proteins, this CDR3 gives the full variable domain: KAGVTQTPRYLIKTRGQQVTLSCSPISGHRSVSWYQQTPGQGLQFLFEYFSETQRNKGNFPGRFSGRQFSNSRSEMNVSTLELGDSALYLCASSLRGSQETQYFGPGTRLLVL.